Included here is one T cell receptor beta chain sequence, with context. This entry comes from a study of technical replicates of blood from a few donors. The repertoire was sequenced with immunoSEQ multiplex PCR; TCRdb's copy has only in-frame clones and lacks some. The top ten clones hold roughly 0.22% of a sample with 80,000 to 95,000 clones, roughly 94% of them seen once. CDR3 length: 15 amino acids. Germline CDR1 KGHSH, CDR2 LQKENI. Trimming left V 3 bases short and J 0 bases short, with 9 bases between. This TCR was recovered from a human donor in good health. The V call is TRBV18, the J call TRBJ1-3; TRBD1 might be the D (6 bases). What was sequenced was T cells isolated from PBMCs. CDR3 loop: CASSPGHFSGNTIYF. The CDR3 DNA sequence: TGTGCCAGCTCACCGGGACATTTCTCTGGAAACACCATATATTTT.